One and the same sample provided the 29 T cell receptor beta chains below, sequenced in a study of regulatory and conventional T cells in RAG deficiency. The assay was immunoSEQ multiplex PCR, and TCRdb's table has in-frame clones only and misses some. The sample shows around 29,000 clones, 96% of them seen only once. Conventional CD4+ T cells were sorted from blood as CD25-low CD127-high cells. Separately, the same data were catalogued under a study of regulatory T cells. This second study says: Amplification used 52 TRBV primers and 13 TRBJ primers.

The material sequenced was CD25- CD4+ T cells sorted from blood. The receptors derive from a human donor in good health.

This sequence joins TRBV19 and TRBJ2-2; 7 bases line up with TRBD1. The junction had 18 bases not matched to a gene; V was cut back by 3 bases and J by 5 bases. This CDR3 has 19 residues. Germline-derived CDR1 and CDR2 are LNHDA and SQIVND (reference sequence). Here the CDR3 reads CASSMPTGEVNPLTGELFF. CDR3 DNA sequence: TGTGCCAGTAGTATGCCCACAGGGGAAGTAAATCCCTTAACCGGGGAGCTGTTTTTT.

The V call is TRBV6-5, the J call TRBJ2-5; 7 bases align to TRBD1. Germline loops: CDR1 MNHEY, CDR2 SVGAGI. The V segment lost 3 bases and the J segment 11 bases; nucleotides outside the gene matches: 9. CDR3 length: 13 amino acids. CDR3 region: CASSYVMGTEQYF. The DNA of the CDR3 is TGTGCCAGCAGTTATGTAATGGGGACAGAGCAGTACTTC.

The DNA of the CDR3 is TGTGCCAGCAGATACGGACTACCCCCCGCACATGAGCAGTTCTTC. Translation: CASRYGLPPAHEQFF. This sequence joins TRBV6-5 and TRBJ2-1; TRBD2 might be the D (6 bases). The V end was cut by 6 bases, the J end by 8 bases, with 20 bases between. Looked up from germline, CDR1 is MNHEY and CDR2 is SVGAGI. The CDR3 runs to 15 residues.

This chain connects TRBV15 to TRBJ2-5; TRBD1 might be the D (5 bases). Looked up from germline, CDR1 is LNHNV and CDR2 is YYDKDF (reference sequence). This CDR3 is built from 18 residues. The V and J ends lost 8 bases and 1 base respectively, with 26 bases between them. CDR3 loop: CATRERRRGPDIQETQYF. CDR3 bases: TGTGCCACCCGCGAGCGTAGAAGGGGTCCAGACATCCAAGAGACCCAGTACTTC.

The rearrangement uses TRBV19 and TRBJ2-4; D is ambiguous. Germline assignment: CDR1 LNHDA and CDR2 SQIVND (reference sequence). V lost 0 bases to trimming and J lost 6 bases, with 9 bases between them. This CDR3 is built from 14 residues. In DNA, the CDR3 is TGTGCCAGTAGTATAGATCTTCAGGCAAACATTCAGTACTTC. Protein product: CASSIDLQANIQYF.

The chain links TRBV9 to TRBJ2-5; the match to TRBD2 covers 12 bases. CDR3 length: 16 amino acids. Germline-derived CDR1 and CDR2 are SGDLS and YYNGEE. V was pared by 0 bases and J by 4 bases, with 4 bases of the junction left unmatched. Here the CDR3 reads CASSVDSSGRGETQYF. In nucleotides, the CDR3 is TGTGCCAGCAGCGTAGACTCTAGCGGGAGGGGAGAGACCCAGTACTTC.

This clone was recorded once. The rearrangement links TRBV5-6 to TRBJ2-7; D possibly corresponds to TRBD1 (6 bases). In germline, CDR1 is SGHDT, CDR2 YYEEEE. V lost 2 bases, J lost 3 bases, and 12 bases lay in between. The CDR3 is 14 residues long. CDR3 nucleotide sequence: TGTGCCAGCAGCTTTACAGGGTCGAGCTACGAGCAGTACTTC. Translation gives CASSFTGSSYEQYF.

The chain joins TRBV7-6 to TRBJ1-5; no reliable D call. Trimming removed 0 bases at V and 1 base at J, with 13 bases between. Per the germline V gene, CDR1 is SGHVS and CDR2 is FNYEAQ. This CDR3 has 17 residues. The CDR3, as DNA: TGTGCCAGCAGCTTAGCGTCGCCGGGGAAGAGCAATCAGCCCCAGCATTTT. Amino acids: CASSLASPGKSNQPQHF. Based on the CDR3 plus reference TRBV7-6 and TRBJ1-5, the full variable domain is GAGVSQSPRYKVTKRGQDVALRCDPISGHVSLYWYRQALGQGPEFLTYFNYEAQQDKSGLPNDRFSAERPEGSISTLTIQRTEQRDSAMYRCASSLASPGKSNQPQHFGDGTRLSIL.

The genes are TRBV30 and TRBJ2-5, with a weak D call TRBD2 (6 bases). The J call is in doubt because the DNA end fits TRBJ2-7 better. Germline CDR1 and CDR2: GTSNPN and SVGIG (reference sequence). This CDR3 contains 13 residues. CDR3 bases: TGTGCCTGGAGTGTCCAGACTAGCTACGAGCAGTACTTC. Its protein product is CAWSVQTSYEQYF.

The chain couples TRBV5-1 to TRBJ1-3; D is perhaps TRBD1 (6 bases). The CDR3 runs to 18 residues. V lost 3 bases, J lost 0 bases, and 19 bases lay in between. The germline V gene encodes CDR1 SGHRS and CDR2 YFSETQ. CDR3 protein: CASSSMGLGDNSGNTIYF. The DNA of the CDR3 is TGCGCCAGCAGCTCCATGGGGCTAGGGGACAACTCTGGAAACACCATATATTTT.

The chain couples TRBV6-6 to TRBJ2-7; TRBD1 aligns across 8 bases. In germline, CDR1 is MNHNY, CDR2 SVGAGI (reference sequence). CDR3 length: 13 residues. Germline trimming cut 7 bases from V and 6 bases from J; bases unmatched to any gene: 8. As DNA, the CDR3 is TGTGCCAGCAATGCCGACAGGGGCTGCGAGCAGTACTTC. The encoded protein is CASNADRGCEQYF.

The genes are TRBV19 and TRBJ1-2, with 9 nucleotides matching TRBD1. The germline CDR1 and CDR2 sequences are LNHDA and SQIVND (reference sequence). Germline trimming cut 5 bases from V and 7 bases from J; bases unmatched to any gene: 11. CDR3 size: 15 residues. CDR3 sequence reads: CASSPEGGTGIGYTF. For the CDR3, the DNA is TGTGCCAGTAGTCCCGAGGGAGGGACAGGGATTGGCTACACCTTC.

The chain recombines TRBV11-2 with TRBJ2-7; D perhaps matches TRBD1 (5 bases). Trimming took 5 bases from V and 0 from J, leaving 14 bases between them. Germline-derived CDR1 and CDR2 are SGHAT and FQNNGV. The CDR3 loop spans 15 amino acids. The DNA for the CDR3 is TGTGCCAGCAGCCTCAGGGCCCACTCCTCCTACGAGCAGTACTTC. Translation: CASSLRAHSSYEQYF. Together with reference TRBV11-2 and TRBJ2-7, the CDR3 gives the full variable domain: EAGVAQSPRYKIIEKRQSVAFWCNPISGHATLYWYQQILGQGPKLLIQFQNNGVVDDSQLPKDRFSAERLKGVDSTLKIQPAKLEDSAVYLCASSLRAHSSYEQYFGPGTRLTVT.

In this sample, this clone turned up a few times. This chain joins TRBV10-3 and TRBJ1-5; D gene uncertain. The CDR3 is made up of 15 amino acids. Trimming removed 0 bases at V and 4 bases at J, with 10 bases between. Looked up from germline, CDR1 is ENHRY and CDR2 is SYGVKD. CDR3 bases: TGTGCCATCAGTGAGTCCGGAGATCTTAATCAGCCCCAGCATTTT. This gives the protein CAISESGDLNQPQHF.

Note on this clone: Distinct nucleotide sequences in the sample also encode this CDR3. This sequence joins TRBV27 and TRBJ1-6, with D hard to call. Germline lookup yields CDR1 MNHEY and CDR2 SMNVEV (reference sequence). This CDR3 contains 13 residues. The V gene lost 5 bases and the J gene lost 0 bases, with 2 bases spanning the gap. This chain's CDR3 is CASSLSYNSPLHF. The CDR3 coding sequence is TGTGCCAGCAGTCTCTCCTATAATTCACCCCTCCACTTT.

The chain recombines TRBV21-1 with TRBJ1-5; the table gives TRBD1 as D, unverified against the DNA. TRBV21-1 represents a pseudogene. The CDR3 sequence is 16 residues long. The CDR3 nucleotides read TGTGCCAGCTTTCAGACAGGGGGCGGAGGCAATCAGCCCCAGCATTTT. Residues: CASFQTGGGGNQPQHF.

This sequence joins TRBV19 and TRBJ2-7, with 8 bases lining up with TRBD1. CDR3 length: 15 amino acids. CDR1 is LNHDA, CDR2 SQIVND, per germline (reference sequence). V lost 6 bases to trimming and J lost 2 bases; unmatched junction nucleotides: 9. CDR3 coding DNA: TGTGCCAGTAGCAATACCGGGACAGGCACCTACGAGCAGTACTTC. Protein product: CASSNTGTGTYEQYF.

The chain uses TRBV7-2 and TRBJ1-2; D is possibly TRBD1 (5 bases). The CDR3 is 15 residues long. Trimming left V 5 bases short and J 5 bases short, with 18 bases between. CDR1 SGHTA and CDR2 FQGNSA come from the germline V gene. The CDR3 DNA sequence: TGTGCCAGCAGCCCACGGGTGCAGGGATGGTATGGCTACACCTTC. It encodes CASSPRVQGWYGYTF.

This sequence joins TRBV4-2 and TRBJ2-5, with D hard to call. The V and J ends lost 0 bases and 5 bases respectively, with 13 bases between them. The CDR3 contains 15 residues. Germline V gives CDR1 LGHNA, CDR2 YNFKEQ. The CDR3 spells CASSQEGRVRETQYF. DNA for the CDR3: TGTGCCAGCAGCCAAGAGGGTCGGGTCCGTGAGACCCAGTACTTC.

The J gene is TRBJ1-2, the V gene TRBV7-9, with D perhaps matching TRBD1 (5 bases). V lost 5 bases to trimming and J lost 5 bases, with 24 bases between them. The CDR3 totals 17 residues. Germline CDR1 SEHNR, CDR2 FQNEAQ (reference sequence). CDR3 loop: CASSRGTELLHLYGYTF. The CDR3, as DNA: TGTGCCAGCAGCCGGGGGACGGAACTCCTCCACCTTTATGGCTACACCTTC.

CDR3 protein: CASSPSRQGPGTGELFF. CDR3 bases: TGTGCCAGCTCACCGAGCCGACAGGGACCGGGCACCGGGGAGCTGTTTTTT. The rearrangement links TRBV18 to TRBJ2-2; 7 bases align to TRBD1. Trimming took 3 bases from V and 4 from J; bases not matched to a gene: 11. The CDR3 runs 17 residues. Germline V gene sequence: CDR1 KGHSH, CDR2 LQKENI.

The CDR3 spells CASSAQGDYNEQFF. The CDR3 bases are TGTGCCAGCAGTGCACAGGGGGACTACAATGAGCAGTTCTTC. The chain employs TRBV6-1 and TRBJ2-1, with 8 bases fitting TRBD1. The CDR3 length is 14 residues. CDR1 and CDR2 (germline): MNHNS, SASEGT. Trimming removed 4 bases from V and 3 bases from J; junction bases left unmatched: 2.

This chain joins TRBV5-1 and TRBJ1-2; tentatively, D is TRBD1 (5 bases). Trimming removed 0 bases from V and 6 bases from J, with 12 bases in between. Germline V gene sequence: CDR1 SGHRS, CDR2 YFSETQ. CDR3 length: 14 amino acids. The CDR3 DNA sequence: TGCGCCAGCAGCTTGGGGGCAGGGAAAGATGGCTACACCTTC. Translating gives CASSLGAGKDGYTF.

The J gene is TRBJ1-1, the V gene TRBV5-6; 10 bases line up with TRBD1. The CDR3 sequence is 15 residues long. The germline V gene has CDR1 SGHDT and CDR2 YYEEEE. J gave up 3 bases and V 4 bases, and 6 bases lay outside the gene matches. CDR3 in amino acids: CASSSRDRGDTEAFF. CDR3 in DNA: TGTGCCAGCAGCAGCAGGGACAGGGGTGACACTGAAGCTTTCTTT.

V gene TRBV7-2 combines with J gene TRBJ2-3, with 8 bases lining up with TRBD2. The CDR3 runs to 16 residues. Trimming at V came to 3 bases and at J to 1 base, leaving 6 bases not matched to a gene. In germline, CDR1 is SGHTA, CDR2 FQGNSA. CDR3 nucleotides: TGTGCCAGCAGCTTCTCACTTAGCGGGGGCACAGATACGCAGTATTTT. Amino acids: CASSFSLSGGTDTQYF.

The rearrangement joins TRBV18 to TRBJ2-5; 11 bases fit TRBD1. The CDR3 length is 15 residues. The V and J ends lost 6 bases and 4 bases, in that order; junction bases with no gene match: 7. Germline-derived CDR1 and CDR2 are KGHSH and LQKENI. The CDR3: CASSPGTGGLETQYF. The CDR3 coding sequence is TGTGCCAGCTCCCCTGGGACAGGGGGGTTAGAGACCCAGTACTTC.

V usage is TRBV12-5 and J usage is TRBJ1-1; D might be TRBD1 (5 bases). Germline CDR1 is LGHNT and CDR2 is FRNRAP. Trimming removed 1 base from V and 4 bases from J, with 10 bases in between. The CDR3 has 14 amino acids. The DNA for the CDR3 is TGTGCTAGTGGTTTGGCACTCCAGGGCACTGAAGCTTTCTTT. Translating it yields CASGLALQGTEAFF.

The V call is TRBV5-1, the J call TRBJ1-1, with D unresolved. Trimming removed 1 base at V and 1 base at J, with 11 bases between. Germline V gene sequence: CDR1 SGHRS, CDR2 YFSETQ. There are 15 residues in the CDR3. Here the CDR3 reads CASSLMRAGNTEAFF. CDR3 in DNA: TGCGCCAGCAGCTTGATGCGGGCCGGGAACACTGAAGCTTTCTTT.

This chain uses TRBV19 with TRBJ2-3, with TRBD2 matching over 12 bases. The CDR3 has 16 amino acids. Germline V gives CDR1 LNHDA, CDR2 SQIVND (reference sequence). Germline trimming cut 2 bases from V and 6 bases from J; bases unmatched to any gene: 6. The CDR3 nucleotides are TGTGCCAGTAGTATACCGACTAGCGGGAGTTATGATACGCAGTATTTT. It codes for CASSIPTSGSYDTQYF.